This passage covers 27 T cell receptor beta chains from one sample sequenced in a study of shared clonotypes between healthy human individuals. CD45RO-negative, CCR7-selected cells formed the naive CD8 fraction, which excluded terminally differentiated effector memory CD45RA+ cells. Only in-frame clones appear in the TCRdb table, and some are missing; sequencing was by immunoSEQ multiplex PCR. Of roughly 2.1 million clones listed, around 93% are singletons. The sample comprised naive CD8+ T cells from PBMCs. The receptors were sampled from a man between 18 and 29 years old in good health. Some clones in this sample may be carry-over from other donors' samples.

This chain uses TRBV7-9 with TRBJ1-4; tentative D call: TRBD1 (6 bases). The CDR3 spans 16 residues. V lost 3 bases and J lost 6, with 17 bases in between. The germline gives CDR1 SEHNR, CDR2 FQNEAQ (reference sequence). CDR3 nucleotide sequence: TGTGCCAGCAGCTTTAGAACGGACAGCTACCATGAAAAACTGTTTTTT. This translates into CASSFRTDSYHEKLFF.

The CDR3: CASSVFPSGHEQYF. DNA for the CDR3: TGTGCCAGCAGTGTCTTCCCTTCAGGCCACGAGCAGTACTTC. The chain recombines TRBV2 with TRBJ2-7; D is undetermined. This CDR3 is 14 amino acids long. The germline V gene encodes CDR1 SNHLY and CDR2 FYNNEI. Trimming took 4 bases from V and 5 from J, leaving 15 bases between them.

The V call is TRBV6-5, the J call TRBJ2-7; a weak D match, TRBD1 (6 bases). V lost 2 bases, J lost 2 bases, and 10 bases lay in between. Per germline, CDR1 MNHEY and CDR2 SVGAGI. The CDR3 loop spans 14 amino acids. CDR3 residues: CASSYGTLPYEQYF. The CDR3 bases are TGTGCCAGCAGTTACGGGACACTCCCCTACGAGCAGTACTTC.

The rearrangement links TRBV14 to TRBJ2-7, with D unclear. Germline V lookup: CDR1 SGHDN, CDR2 FVKESK. V was shortened by 3 bases and J by 6 bases, with 6 bases between the two germline ends. The CDR3 contains 11 residues. The CDR3 coding sequence is TGTGCCAGCAGCCAGGGGTTCGAGCAGTACTTC. It codes for CASSQGFEQYF.

Notes on this clone: The same CDR3 is also encoded by other DNA sequences in this sample. This chain links TRBV6-5 with TRBJ1-5, with D possibly matching TRBD1 (5 bases). The CDR3 sequence is 14 residues long. Trimming took 0 bases from V and 2 from J, leaving 5 bases between them. Germline V gives CDR1 MNHEY, CDR2 SVGAGI. The CDR3 is CASSYSGGNQPQHF. The CDR3 coding sequence is TGTGCCAGCAGTTACTCAGGGGGCAATCAGCCCCAGCATTTT.

The chain uses TRBV9 and TRBJ2-7; 9 bases line up with TRBD2. Per the germline V gene, CDR1 is SGDLS and CDR2 is YYNGEE. CDR3 size: 14 residues. V lost 3 bases, J lost 7 bases, and 8 bases stayed unmatched. The CDR3 nucleotides read TGTGCCAGCAGCGGAGCGGGAGGACCTTCGGAGCAGTACTTC. Encoded protein: CASSGAGGPSEQYF.

This clone occurred once. The chain links TRBV11-2 to TRBJ2-1; TRBD1 might be the D (6 bases). Per the germline V gene, CDR1 is SGHAT and CDR2 is FQNNGV. This CDR3 contains 15 residues. V lost 1 base to trimming and J lost 8 bases, with 15 bases between them. CDR3 coding DNA: TGTGCCAGCAGCTTAGCAGGGGCCGCAGGGTATGAGCAGTTCTTC. Protein: CASSLAGAAGYEQFF. Variable domain in full (rest from reference TRBV11-2 and TRBJ2-1): EAGVAQSPRYKIIEKRQSVAFWCNPISGHATLYWYQQILGQGPKLLIQFQNNGVVDDSQLPKDRFSAERLKGVDSTLKIQPAKLEDSAVYLCASSLAGAAGYEQFFGPGTRLTVL.

The chain couples TRBV18 to TRBJ2-7; D is undetermined. This CDR3 comprises 12 residues. V lost 3 bases and J lost 7, with 10 bases in between. Germline lookup yields CDR1 KGHSH and CDR2 LQKENI. CDR3 DNA sequence: TGTGCCAGCTCACCTCCTTTGGAAGAGCAGTACTTC. Translation gives CASSPPLEEQYF.

The chain has TRBV30 and TRBJ1-2, with 10 bases lining up with TRBD1. Germline-derived CDR1 and CDR2 are GTSNPN and SVGIG (reference sequence). The CDR3 extends over 15 amino acids. V dropped 0 bases and J dropped 6; count of bases not matched to a gene: 7. The CDR3 nucleotides are TGTGCCTGGAGTGTACGAGACAGGGGGCGCGATGGCTACACCTTC. Protein: CAWSVRDRGRDGYTF.

The J gene is TRBJ2-1, the V gene TRBV27, with 7 bases identical to TRBD2. The CDR3 length is 14 residues. The junction had 8 bases not matched to a gene; V was cut back by 4 bases and J by 8 bases. Germline values: CDR1 MNHEY, CDR2 SMNVEV (reference sequence). The DNA of the CDR3 is TGTGCCAGCAGTTATCAGCGGGACGGTGATGAGCAGTTCTTC. Its translation: CASSYQRDGDEQFF.

The genes are TRBV6-5 and TRBJ2-2, with D tentatively TRBD1 or TRBD2 (5 bases each). Germline CDR1 and CDR2: MNHEY and SVGAGI. The V and J ends lost 5 bases and 7 bases respectively, with 14 bases between them. CDR3 length: 14 amino acids. The CDR3 DNA reads as TGTGCCAGCAGTCGAGGGGAATCGAGCGGGGAGCTGTTTTTT. Its translation is CASSRGESSGELFF.

This clone was counted a single time. J is TRBJ1-2 and V is TRBV27; TRBD1 matches 8 bases. Trimming cost V 5 bases and J 2 bases; bases outside gene matches: 4. The CDR3 loop spans 14 amino acids. Germline-derived CDR1 and CDR2 are MNHEY and SMNVEV (reference sequence). CDR3 sequence: CASSVRQGNYGYTF. CDR3 nucleotide sequence: TGTGCCAGCAGTGTGAGACAGGGGAACTATGGCTACACCTTC.

This chain uses TRBV5-1 with TRBJ2-1; maybe TRBD2 (7 bases). There are 17 residues in the CDR3. Trimming removed 0 bases at V and 0 bases at J, with 13 bases between. Germline V gene sequence: CDR1 SGHRS, CDR2 YFSETQ. Here the CDR3 reads CASSLVGGRASYNEQFF. The CDR3 nucleotides are TGCGCCAGCAGCTTGGTAGGGGGGAGGGCCTCCTACAATGAGCAGTTCTTC.

V gene TRBV19 combines with J gene TRBJ1-5; 10 bases are shared with TRBD1. Germline V gives CDR1 LNHDA, CDR2 SQIVND (reference sequence). The CDR3 length is 13 residues. Trimming cost V 7 bases and J 7 bases; bases outside gene matches: 4. This chain's CDR3 is CASKGDRGQPQHF. The CDR3 region has the DNA TGTGCCAGTAAAGGGGACAGGGGACAGCCCCAGCATTTT. The whole variable domain, filled in from reference TRBV19 and TRBJ1-5, reads DGGITQSPKYLFRKEGQNVTLSCEQNLNHDAMYWYRQDPGQGLRLIYYSQIVNDFQKGDIAEGYSVSREKKESFPLTVTSAQKNPTAFYLCASKGDRGQPQHFGDGTRLSIL.

V usage is TRBV19 and J usage is TRBJ1-2; no clear D. The germline V gene encodes CDR1 LNHDA and CDR2 SQIVND (reference sequence). Trimming pared 8 bases from V and 8 bases from J, leaving 18 bases between. CDR3 length: 13 residues. This chain's CDR3 is CASSVGESFGYTF. The CDR3 DNA reads as TGTGCCAGTTCGGTTGGGGAGTCTTTCGGCTACACCTTC.

This sequence joins TRBV7-8 and TRBJ2-3; no firm D call. This CDR3 region has 13 residues. Trimming left V 1 base short and J 3 bases short, with 5 bases between. Germline assignment: CDR1 SGHVS and CDR2 FQNEAQ. CDR3: CASSLGVTDTQYF. As DNA, the CDR3 is TGTGCCAGCAGCTTAGGGGTAACAGATACGCAGTATTTT.

V usage is TRBV10-3 and J usage is TRBJ2-5; 9 positions match TRBD1. Germline V CDR1 and CDR2: ENHRY, SYGVKD. This CDR3 contains 16 residues. V lost 6 bases and J lost 5; bases outside the gene matches: 13. CDR3 in amino acids: CAISEVGDRDKETQYF. DNA for the CDR3: TGTGCCATCAGCGAGGTTGGGGACAGGGATAAGGAGACCCAGTACTTC.

The J gene is TRBJ1-1, the V gene TRBV21-1. TRBV21-1 is an annotated pseudogene. CDR3 length equals 16 residues. CDR3 residues: CASSRERPGENTEAFF. CDR3 in DNA: TGTGCCAGCAGTCGGGAGCGGCCAGGCGAGAACACTGAAGCTTTCTTT.

This chain connects TRBV5-4 to TRBJ2-7; TRBD1 agrees at 8 bases. V lost 4 bases and J lost 6; bases outside the gene matches: 9. Germline CDR1 SGHNT, CDR2 YYREEE (reference sequence). The CDR3 runs to 14 residues. The DNA of the CDR3 is TGTGCCAGCAGCCCTGGGGGACAGGAGGTCGAGCAGTACTTC. Its protein product is CASSPGGQEVEQYF.

J is TRBJ2-7 and V is TRBV2; TRBD1 matches at 7 bases. The CDR3 sequence is 15 residues long. V shed 5 bases, J shed 0 bases, and the junction held 7 bases outside the gene matches. CDR1 SNHLY and CDR2 FYNNEI come from the germline V gene. The CDR3 is CASSSRQGSSYEQYF. In DNA, the CDR3 is TGTGCCAGCAGTTCAAGACAGGGCAGCTCCTACGAGCAGTACTTC.

This chain joins TRBV4-1 and TRBJ1-5; no firm D call. The CDR3 totals 16 residues. V was pared by 4 bases and J by 4 bases, with 17 bases between. Per the germline V gene, CDR1 is MGHRA and CDR2 is YSYEKL. This CDR3 is CASSLRHGIMNQPQHF. As DNA, the CDR3 is TGCGCCAGCAGCCTCCGACACGGAATTATGAATCAGCCCCAGCATTTT.

The chain couples TRBV5-4 to TRBJ2-1; 9 bases are a match to TRBD1. The trim removed 5 bases at V and 6 bases at J, leaving 6 bases unmatched. The CDR3 has 14 residues. Per germline, CDR1 SGHNT and CDR2 YYREEE (reference sequence). Here the CDR3 DNA reads TGTGCCAGCAGTCGGACAGGGGACCCCAATGAGCAGTTCTTC. Translation gives CASSRTGDPNEQFF.

This sequence joins TRBV29-1 and TRBJ2-7; 9 nucleotides align to TRBD2. The CDR3 consists of 14 residues. V trimming: 6 bases; J trimming: 0 bases; junction bases outside the gene matches: 6. Per germline, CDR1 SQVTM and CDR2 ANQGSEA. DNA for the CDR3: TGCAGCGTCCTTACTAGCGGGTTCTCCTACGAGCAGTACTTC. Amino acid sequence: CSVLTSGFSYEQYF.

The chain joins TRBV28 to TRBJ2-7, with D perhaps matching TRBD2 (6 bases). This CDR3 has 14 residues. Germline lookup yields CDR1 MDHEN and CDR2 SYDVKM. The V end lost 3 bases, the J end lost 2 bases, and 11 bases lay between the germline ends. The DNA for the CDR3 is TGTGCCAGCAGTTTCGGCGGGAATGCCTACGAGCAGTACTTC. Encoded protein: CASSFGGNAYEQYF.

The chain employs TRBV11-2 and TRBJ2-7, with D perhaps TRBD2 (6 bases). With 3 bases removed from V and 2 bases from J, the gap between germline ends came to 11 bases. The CDR3 spans 14 residues. CDR1 SGHAT and CDR2 FQNNGV come from the germline V gene. The CDR3 coding sequence is TGTGCCAGCAGCTTCGGGAGCGGTCCCTACGAGCAGTACTTC. It specifies CASSFGSGPYEQYF.

This clone was seen only a few times. Other DNA sequences of this sample code for an identical CDR3. The chain uses TRBV15 and TRBJ1-1; weak D call: TRBD1 (5 bases). The CDR3 extends over 14 amino acids. V gave up 1 base and J gave up 3 bases, with 9 bases separating them. Looked up from germline, CDR1 is LNHNV and CDR2 is YYDKDF (reference sequence). CDR3 nucleotides: TGTGCCACCAGCAGAGGGGGGGAAGACACTGAAGCTTTCTTT. It translates to CATSRGGEDTEAFF.

The chain uses TRBV25-1 and TRBJ2-7; 8 nucleotides align to TRBD1. This CDR3 spans 13 amino acids. Germline loops: CDR1 MGHDK, CDR2 SYGVNS. With V trimmed by 4 bases and J by 2 bases, 1 base remained unmatched. CDR3 region: CASSARGPYEQYF. CDR3 DNA sequence: TGTGCCAGCAGTGCCAGGGGGCCCTACGAGCAGTACTTC.